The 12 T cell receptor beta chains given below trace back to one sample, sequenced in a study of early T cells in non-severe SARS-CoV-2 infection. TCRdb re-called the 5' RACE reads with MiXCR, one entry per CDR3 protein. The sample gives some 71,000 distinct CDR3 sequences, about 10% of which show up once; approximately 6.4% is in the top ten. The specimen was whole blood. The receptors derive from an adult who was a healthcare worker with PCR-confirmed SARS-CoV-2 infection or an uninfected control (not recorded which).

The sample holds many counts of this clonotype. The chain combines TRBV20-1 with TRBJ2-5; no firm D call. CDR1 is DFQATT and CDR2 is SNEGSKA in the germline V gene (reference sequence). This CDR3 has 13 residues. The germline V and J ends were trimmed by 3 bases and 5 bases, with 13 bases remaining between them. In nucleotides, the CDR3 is TGCAGTGCTAGTACGGATAGTTTGGAGACCCAGTACTTC. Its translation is CSASTDSLETQYF.

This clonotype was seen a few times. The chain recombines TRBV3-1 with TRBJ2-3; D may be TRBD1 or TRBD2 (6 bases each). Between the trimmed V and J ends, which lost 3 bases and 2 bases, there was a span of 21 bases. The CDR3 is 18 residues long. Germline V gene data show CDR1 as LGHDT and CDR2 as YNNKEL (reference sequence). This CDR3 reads CASSQGAGRGPYTDTQYF. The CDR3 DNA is TGTGCCAGCAGCCAGGGGGCCGGGCGGGGCCCTTACACAGATACGCAGTATTTT.

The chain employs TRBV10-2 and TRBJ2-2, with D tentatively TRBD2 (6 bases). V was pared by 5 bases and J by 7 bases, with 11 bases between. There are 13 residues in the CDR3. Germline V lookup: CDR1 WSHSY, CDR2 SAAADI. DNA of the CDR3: TGCGCCAGCAGTCAGGCGGGGATCGGGGAGCTGTTTTTT. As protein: CASSQAGIGELFF.

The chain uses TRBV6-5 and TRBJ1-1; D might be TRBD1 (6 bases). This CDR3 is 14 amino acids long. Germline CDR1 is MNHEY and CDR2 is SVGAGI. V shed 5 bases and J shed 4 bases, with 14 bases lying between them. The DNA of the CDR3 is TGTGCCAGCAGTCCTCGAGGGGGGCCCACTGAAGCTTTCTTT. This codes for CASSPRGGPTEAFF.

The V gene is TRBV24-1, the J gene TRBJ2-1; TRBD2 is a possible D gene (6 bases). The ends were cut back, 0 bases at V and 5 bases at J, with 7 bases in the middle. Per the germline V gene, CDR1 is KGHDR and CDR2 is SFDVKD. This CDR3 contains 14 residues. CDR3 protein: CATSDLLADNEQFF. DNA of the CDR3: TGTGCCACCAGTGATTTGTTAGCGGACAATGAGCAGTTCTTC.

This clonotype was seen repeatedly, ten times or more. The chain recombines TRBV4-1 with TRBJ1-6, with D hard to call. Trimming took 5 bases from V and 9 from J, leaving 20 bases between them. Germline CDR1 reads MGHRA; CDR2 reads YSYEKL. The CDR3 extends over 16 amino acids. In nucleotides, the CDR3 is TGCGCCAGCAGCTATACTACAGATCGCGGGGTTTCACCCCTCCACTTT. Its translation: CASSYTTDRGVSPLHF.

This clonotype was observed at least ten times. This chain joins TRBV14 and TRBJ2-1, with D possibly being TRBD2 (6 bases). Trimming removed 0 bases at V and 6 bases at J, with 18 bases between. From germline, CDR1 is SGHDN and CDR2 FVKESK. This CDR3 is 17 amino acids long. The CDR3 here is CASSQDWGGVLINEQFF. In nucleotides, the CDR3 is TGTGCCAGCAGCCAAGATTGGGGCGGGGTCTTAATCAATGAGCAGTTCTTC.

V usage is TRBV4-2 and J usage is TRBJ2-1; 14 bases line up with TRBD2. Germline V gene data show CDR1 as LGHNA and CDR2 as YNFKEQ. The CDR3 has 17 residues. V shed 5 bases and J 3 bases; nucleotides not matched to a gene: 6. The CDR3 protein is CASSFGTSGSSYNEQFF. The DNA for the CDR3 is TGTGCCAGCAGCTTTGGGACTAGCGGGAGTAGCTACAATGAGCAGTTCTTC.

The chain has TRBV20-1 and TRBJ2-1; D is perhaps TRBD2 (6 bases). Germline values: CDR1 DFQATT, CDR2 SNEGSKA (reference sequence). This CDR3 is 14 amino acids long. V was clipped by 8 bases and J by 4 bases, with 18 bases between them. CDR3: CSPPSRGSYNEQFF. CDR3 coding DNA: TGCAGTCCCCCTTCACGGGGGTCTTACAATGAGCAGTTCTTC.

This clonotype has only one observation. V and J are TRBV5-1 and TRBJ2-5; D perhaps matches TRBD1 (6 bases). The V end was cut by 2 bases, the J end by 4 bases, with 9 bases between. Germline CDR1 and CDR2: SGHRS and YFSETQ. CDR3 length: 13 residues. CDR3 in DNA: TGCGCCAGCAGCTTTTCCAGGGGAGAGACCCAGTACTTC. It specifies CASSFSRGETQYF. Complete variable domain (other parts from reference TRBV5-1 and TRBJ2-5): KAGVTQTPRYLIKTRGQQVTLSCSPISGHRSVSWYQQTPGQGLQFLFEYFSETQRNKGNFPGRFSGRQFSNSRSEMNVSTLELGDSALYLCASSFSRGETQYFGPGTRLLVL.

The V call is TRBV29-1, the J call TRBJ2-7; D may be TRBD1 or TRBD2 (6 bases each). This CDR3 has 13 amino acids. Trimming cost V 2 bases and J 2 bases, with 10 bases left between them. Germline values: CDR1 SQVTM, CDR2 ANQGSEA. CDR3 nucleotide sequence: TGCAGCGTTGAATACGGGGGCACCTACGAGCAGTACTTC. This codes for CSVEYGGTYEQYF.

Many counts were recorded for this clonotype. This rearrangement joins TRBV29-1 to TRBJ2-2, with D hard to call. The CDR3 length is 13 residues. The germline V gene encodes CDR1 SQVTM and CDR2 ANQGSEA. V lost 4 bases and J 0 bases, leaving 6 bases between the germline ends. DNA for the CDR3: TGCAGCGTTGGGCACACGAACACCGGGGAGCTGTTTTTT. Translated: CSVGHTNTGELFF.